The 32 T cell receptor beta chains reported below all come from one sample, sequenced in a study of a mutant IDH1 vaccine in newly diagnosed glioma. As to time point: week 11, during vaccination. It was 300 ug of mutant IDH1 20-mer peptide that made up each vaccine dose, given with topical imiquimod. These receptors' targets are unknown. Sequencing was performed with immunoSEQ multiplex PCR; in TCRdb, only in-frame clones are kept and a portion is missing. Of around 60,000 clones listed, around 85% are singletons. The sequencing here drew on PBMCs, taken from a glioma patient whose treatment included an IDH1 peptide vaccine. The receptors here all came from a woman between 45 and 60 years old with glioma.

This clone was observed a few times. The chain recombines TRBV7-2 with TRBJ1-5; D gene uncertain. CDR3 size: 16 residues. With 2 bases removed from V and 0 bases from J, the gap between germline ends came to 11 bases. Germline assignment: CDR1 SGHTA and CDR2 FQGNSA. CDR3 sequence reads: CASSLSMTYSNQPQHF. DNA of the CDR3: TGTGCCAGCAGCTTATCGATGACGTATAGCAATCAGCCCCAGCATTTT.

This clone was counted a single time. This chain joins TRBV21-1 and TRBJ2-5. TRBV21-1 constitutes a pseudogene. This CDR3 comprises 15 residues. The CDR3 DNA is TGTGCCAGCACCCCGGACAGTCGGGGGAAAGAGACCCAGTACTTC. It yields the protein CASTPDSRGKETQYF.

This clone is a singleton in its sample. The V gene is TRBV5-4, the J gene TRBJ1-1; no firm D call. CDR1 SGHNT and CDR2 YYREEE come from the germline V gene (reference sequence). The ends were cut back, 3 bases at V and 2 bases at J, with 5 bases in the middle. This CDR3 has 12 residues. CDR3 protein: CASSSINTEAFF. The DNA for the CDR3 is TGTGCCAGCAGCTCCATAAACACTGAAGCTTTCTTT.

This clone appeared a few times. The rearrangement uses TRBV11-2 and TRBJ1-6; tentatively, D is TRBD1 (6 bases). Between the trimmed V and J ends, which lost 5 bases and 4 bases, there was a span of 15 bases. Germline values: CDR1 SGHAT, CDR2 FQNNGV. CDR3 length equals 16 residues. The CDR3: CASSPTSGEYNSPLHF. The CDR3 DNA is TGTGCCAGCAGCCCAACTTCAGGGGAATATAATTCACCCCTCCACTTT.

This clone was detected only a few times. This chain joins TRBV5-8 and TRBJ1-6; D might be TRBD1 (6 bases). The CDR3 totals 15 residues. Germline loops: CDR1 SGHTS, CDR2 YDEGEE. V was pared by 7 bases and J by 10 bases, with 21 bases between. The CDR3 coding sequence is TGTGCCAGCCCGAATGCCGGTGACAGGAGGTCACCCCTCCACTTT. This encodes CASPNAGDRRSPLHF. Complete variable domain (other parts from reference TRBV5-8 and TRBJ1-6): EAGVTQSPTHLIKTRGQQATLRCSPISGHTSVYWYQQALGLGLQFLLWYDEGEERNRGNFPPRFSGRQFPNYSSELNVNALELEDSALYLCASPNAGDRRSPLHFGNGTRLTVT.

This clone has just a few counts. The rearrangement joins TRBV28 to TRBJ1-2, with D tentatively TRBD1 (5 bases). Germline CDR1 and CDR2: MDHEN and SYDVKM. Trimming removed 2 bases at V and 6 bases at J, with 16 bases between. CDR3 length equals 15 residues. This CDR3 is CASSLPRDVYHGYTF. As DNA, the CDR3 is TGTGCCAGCAGTTTACCCAGGGACGTTTATCATGGCTACACCTTC.

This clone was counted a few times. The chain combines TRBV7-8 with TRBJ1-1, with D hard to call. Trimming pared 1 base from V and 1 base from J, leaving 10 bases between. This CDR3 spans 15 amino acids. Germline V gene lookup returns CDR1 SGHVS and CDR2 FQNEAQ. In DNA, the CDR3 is TGTGCCAGCAGCTTAGTTGTCACCCCGAACACTGAAGCTTTCTTT. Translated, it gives CASSLVVTPNTEAFF.

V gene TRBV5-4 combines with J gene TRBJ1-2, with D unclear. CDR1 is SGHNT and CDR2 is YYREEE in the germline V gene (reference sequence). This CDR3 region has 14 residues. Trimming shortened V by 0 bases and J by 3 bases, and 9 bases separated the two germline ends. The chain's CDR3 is CASSLGQQHYGYTF. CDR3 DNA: TGTGCCAGCAGCTTGGGCCAGCAACACTATGGCTACACCTTC.

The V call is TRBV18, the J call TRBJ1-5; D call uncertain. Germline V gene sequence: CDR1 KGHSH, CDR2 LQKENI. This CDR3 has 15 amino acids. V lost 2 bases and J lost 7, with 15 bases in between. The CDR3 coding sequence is TGTGCCAGCTCACCAAACGTAGGAGAGGAACAGCCCCAGCATTTT. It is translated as CASSPNVGEEQPQHF.

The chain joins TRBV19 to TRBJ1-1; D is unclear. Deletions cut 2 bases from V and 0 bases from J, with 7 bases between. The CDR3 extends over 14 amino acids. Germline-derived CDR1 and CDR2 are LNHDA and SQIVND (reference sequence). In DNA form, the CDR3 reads TGTGCCAGTAGTATAAGCGGACTGAACACTGAAGCTTTCTTT. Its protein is CASSISGLNTEAFF.

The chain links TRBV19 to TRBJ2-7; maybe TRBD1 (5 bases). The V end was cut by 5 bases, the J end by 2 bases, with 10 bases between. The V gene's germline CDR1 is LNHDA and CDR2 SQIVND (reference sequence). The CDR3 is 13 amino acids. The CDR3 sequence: CASSYQGTYEQYF. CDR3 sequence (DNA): TGTGCCAGTAGTTACCAGGGAACCTACGAGCAGTACTTC.

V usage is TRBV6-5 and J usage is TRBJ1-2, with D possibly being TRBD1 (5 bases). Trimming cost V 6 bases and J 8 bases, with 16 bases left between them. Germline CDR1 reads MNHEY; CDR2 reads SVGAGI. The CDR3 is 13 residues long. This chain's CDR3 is CASRHPDGGGYTF. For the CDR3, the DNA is TGTGCCAGCAGACATCCCGACGGGGGAGGCTACACCTTC.

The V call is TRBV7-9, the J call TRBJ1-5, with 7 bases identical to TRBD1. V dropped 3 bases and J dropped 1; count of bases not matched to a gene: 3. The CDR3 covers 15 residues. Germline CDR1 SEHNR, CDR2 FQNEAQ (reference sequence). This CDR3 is CASSLEQGSNQPQHF. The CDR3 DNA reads TGTGCCAGCAGCTTGGAACAGGGGAGCAATCAGCCCCAGCATTTT.

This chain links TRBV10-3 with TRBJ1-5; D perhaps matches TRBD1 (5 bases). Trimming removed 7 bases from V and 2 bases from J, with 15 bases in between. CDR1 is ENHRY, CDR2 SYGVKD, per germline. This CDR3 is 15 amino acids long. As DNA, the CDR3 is TGTGCCATCAATTTACAGGTCGGGGGCAATCAGCCCCAGCATTTT. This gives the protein CAINLQVGGNQPQHF.

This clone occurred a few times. CDR3 nucleotides: TGTGCCAGCACCCCAGGGGTCATGAACTATGGCTACACCTTC. It encodes CASTPGVMNYGYTF. This chain connects TRBV6-5 to TRBJ1-2, with D maybe TRBD1 (6 bases). Looked up from germline, CDR1 is MNHEY and CDR2 is SVGAGI. This CDR3 contains 14 residues. V lost 7 bases, J lost 2 bases, and 14 bases lay in between.

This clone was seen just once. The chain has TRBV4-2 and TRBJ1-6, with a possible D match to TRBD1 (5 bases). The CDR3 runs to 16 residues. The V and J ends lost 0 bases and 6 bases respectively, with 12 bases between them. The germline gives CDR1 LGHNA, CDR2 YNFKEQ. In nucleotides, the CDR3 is TGTGCCAGCAGCCAAGATATAGGGGAGTTTAATTCACCCCTCCACTTT. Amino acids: CASSQDIGEFNSPLHF.

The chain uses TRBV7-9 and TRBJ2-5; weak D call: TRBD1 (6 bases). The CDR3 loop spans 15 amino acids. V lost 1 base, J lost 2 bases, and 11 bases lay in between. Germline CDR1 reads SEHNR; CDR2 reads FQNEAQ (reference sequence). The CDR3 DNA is TGTGCCAGCAGCTTAGTTGGGCAGGGGCAAGAGACCCAGTACTTC. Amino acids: CASSLVGQGQETQYF.

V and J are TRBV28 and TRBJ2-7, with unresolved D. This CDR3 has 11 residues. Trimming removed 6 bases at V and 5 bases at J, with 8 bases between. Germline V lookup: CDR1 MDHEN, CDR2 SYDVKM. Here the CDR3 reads CASRGFDEQYF. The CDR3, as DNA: TGTGCCAGCAGGGGTTTCGACGAGCAGTACTTC.

The CDR3 DNA follows: TGTGCCAGCAGCTCCGGACAGGTGGCTGAAGCTTTCTTT. It encodes CASSSGQVAEAFF. V usage is TRBV11-3 and J usage is TRBJ1-1; 7 bases are a match to TRBD1. This CDR3 region has 13 residues. Germline CDR1 is SGHNT and CDR2 is YENEEA. The ends lost 4 bases at V and 6 bases at J; junction bases unmatched: 5.

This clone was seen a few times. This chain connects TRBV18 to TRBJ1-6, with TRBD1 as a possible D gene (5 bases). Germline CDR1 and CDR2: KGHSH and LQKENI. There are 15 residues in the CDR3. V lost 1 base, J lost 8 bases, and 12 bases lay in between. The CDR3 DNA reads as TGTGCCAGCTCACCACGCGGGGGGAAGGATTCACCCCTCCACTTT. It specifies CASSPRGGKDSPLHF. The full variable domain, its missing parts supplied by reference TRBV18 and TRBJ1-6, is NAGVMQNPRHLVRRRGQEARLRCSPMKGHSHVYWYRQLPEEGLKFMVYLQKENIIDESGMPKERFSAEFPKEGPSILRIQQVVRGDSAAYFCASSPRGGKDSPLHFGNGTRLTVT.

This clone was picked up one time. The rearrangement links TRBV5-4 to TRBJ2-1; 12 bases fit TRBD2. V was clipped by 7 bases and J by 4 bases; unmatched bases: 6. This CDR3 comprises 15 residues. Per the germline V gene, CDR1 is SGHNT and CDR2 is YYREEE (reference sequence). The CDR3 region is CASSEGTSGYNEQFF. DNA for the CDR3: TGTGCCAGCTCCGAGGGGACTAGCGGGTACAATGAGCAGTTCTTC. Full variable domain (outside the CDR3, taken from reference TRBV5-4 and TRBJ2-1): ETGVTQSPTHLIKTRGQQVTLRCSSQSGHNTVSWYQQALGQGPQFIFQYYREEENGRGNFPPRFSGLQFPNYSSELNVNALELDDSALYLCASSEGTSGYNEQFFGPGTRLTVL.

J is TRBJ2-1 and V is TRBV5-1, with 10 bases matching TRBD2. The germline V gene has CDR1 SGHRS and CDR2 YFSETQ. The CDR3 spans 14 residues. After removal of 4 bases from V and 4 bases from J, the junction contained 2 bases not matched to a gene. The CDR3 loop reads CASSGAGGYNEQFF. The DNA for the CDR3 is TGCGCCAGCAGCGGAGCGGGGGGGTACAATGAGCAGTTCTTC.

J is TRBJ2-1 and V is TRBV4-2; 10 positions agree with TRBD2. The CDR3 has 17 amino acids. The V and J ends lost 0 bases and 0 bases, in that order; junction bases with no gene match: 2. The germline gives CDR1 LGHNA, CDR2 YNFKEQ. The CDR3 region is CASSQEGLASSYNEQFF. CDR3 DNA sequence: TGTGCCAGCAGCCAAGAGGGACTAGCGAGCTCCTACAATGAGCAGTTCTTC.

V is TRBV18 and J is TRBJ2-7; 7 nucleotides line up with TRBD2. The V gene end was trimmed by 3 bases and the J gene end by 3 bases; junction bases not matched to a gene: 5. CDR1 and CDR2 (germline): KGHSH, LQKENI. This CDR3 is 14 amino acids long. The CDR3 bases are TGTGCCAGCTCACCCAAAGGGACTATCTACGAGCAGTACTTC. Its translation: CASSPKGTIYEQYF.

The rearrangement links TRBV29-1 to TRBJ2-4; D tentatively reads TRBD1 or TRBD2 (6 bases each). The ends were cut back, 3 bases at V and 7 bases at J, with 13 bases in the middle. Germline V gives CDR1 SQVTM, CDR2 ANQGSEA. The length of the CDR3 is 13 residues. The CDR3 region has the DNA TGCAGCGTTGACCCCGGGGGCTCGAACATTCAGTACTTC. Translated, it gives CSVDPGGSNIQYF.

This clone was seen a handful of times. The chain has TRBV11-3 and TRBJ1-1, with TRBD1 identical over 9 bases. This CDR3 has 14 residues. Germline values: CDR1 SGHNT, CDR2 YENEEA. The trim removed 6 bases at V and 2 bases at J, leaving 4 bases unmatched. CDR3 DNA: TGTGCCAGCAGACGGGACAGGGATAACACTGAAGCTTTCTTT. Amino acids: CASRRDRDNTEAFF.

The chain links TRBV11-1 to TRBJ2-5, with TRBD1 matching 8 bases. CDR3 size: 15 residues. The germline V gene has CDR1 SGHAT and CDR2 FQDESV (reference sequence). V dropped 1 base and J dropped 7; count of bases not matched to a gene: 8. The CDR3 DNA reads TGTGCCAGCAGCTTAGACTGGGGACAGGAAGGGACCCAGTACTTC. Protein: CASSLDWGQEGTQYF.

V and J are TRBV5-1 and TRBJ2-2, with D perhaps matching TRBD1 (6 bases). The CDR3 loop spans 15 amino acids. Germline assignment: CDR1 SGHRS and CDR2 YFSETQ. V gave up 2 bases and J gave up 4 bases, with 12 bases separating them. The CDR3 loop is CASSLKQGGTGELFF. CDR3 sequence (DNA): TGCGCCAGCAGCTTAAAACAGGGCGGCACCGGGGAGCTGTTTTTT.

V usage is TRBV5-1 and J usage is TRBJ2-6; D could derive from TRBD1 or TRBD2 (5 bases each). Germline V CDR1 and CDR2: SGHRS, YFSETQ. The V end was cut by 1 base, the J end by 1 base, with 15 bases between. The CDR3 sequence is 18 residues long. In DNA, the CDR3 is TGCGCCAGCAGCTTGTCTCCAGGGAGCCCTTCTGGGGCCAACGTCCTGACTTTC. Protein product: CASSLSPGSPSGANVLTF.

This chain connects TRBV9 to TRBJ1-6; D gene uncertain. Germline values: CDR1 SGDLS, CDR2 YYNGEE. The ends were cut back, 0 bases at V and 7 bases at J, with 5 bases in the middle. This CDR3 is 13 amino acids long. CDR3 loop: CASSVVINSPLHF. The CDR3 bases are TGTGCCAGCAGCGTAGTGATAAATTCACCCCTCCACTTT.

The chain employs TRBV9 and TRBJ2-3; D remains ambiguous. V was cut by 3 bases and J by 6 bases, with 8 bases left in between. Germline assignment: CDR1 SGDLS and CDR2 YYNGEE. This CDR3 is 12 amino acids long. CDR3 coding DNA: TGTGCCAGCAGCGCTGGGTGGGATACGCAGTATTTT. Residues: CASSAGWDTQYF.

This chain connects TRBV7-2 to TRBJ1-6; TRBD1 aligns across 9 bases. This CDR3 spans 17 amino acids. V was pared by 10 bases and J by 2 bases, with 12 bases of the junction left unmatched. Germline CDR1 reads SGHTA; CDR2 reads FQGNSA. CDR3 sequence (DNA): TGTGCCACCACGGGGGGACAGGGCGAAGCCTATAATTCACCCCTCCACTTT. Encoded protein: CATTGGQGEAYNSPLHF.